The clone carrying this T cell receptor (beta chain) was counted a few times. These data are taken from a study of regulatory T cells in long-lasting Graves disease. According to the study, TCR beta libraries were built with iRepertoire HTBI primers and CDR3-region Arm-PCR. TCRdb recomputed calls from the multiplex PCR reads with MiXCR, one row per CDR3 protein. The sample yields 540,000 or so distinct CDR3 sequences, around an eighth seen once. Indicated time point: newly diagnosed GD, antithyroid drugs for less than 3 months. RNA extracted from PBMCs served as the sequencing template. CDR1 is SGHRS and CDR2 is YFSETQ in the germline V gene. V was cut by 4 bases and J by 9 bases, with 11 bases left in between. The CDR3 is made up of 12 amino acids. The data also belong to a second study, concerning T cells in Graves' hyperthyroidism and ophthalmopathy. That study reports: Patients aged 18 to 65 had newly diagnosed hyperthyroidism that had lasted under 2 months. Carried out on the TCR CDR3, a first-round RT-PCR used the HTBI primer set.

J is TRBJ2-1 and V is TRBV5-1; the D is unclear. This sequence was found in a man aged 25-45 years with Graves disease. The specimen comprised peripheral blood mononuclear cells (PBMCs), sampled at new diagnosis, from a patient treated with antithyroid drugs. The DNA of the CDR3 is TGCGCCAGCAGCCCTTTGGGGTCTGAGCAGTTCTTC. Translation: CASSPLGSEQFF.